This paragraph reports one T cell receptor beta chain. The study ran its PCR with 60 Vbeta and 13 Jbeta primers. The data were produced by immunoSEQ multiplex PCR, yet TCRdb's version contains in-frame clones alone and is incomplete. Of some 71,000 clones in the sample, less than 75% were seen once. The data derive from a study of cytomegalovirus exposure and HLA in healthy donors. The V end was cut by 2 bases, the J end by 9 bases, with 17 bases between. CDR1 is MGHRA, CDR2 YSYEKL, per germline. The CDR3 is 15 residues long. The genes are TRBV4-1 and TRBJ1-5, with a weak D call TRBD1 (5 bases). The sequence was obtained from a man in his forties in good health and CMV-seropositive. Material for sequencing was PBMCs. CDR3: CASSQWGDGLMPQHF. Here the CDR3 DNA reads TGCGCCAGCAGCCAATGGGGCGATGGGCTTATGCCCCAGCATTTT.